The clone carrying this T cell receptor beta chain has a handful of counts. Its antigen is not identified. TCRdb itself ran the reads through MiXCR, one entry per CDR3 protein. The data show 360,000 or so distinct CDR3 sequences, about 35% seen once. The source of the sample is a study of T cell repertoires in cytomegalovirus infection. General study results and limits: Predominance within the ex vivo response was attributable to HLA-C-restricted CMV-specific TCR beta clonotypes. CMV carriers with the relevant HLA were identified by cumulative public TCR beta family frequency.

Germline-derived CDR1 and CDR2 are ENHRY and SYGVKD. The CDR3 covers 14 residues. Trimming stripped 2 bases from V and 3 bases from J, with 9 bases between. This receptor was identified in a human donor in good health (CMV status not recorded). Some clones in this sample may be carry-over from other donors' samples. This chain links TRBV10-3 with TRBJ2-3, with D hard to call. Sequencing used cultured PBMCs, obtained from culture after CMV antigen stimulation. CDR3 bases: TGTGCCATCAGTGAGACTCTAACTACAGATACGCAGTATTTT. As protein: CAISETLTTDTQYF.